These 4 T cell receptor beta chains share one sample of origin, sequenced in a study of CD8 T cells in Susac syndrome. 0.5 to 1 ug RNA was reverse transcribed with random hexamers. A single record per CDR3 protein comes from TCRdb applying MiXCR to the immunoSEQ multiplex PCR reads. The data show approximately 190,000 distinct CDR3 sequences, approximately 94% seen once. Sample: CD4+ T cells from PBMCs. These receptors were collected from a human donor with Susac syndrome.

The rearrangement joins TRBV5-1 to TRBJ2-7, with 7 bases aligning to TRBD1. This CDR3 is built from 14 residues. Germline V gene sequence: CDR1 SGHRS, CDR2 YFSETQ. V gave up 4 bases and J gave up 2 bases; unmatched junction bases: 6. The CDR3 DNA reads TGCGCCAGCAGCCCGGGGACAGAAACCTACGAGCAGTACTTC. Translating it yields CASSPGTETYEQYF.

V usage is TRBV7-6 and J usage is TRBJ1-5; D may be TRBD1 (5 bases). Trimming left V 5 bases short and J 3 bases short, with 11 bases between. The CDR3 has 14 amino acids. Germline V CDR1 and CDR2: SGHVS, FNYEAQ. Here the CDR3 reads CASSGSGANQPQHF. The CDR3 DNA reads as TGTGCCAGCAGCGGCAGCGGGGCCAATCAGCCCCAGCATTTT.

This chain links TRBV19 with TRBJ2-2; 12 bases are a match to TRBD1. Germline V gives CDR1 LNHDA, CDR2 SQIVND (reference sequence). J gave up 7 bases and V 4 bases, and 7 bases lay outside the gene matches. The CDR3 is made up of 16 amino acids. In DNA form, the CDR3 reads TGTGCCAGTAGTAAGCGGGACAGGGGGCGAAGCGGGGAGCTGTTTTTT. Protein sequence: CASSKRDRGRSGELFF.

The CDR3 protein is CASSSDRFNSPLHF. In nucleotides, the CDR3 is TGTGCCAGTAGCTCCGACAGGTTTAATTCACCCCTCCACTTT. This chain connects TRBV19 to TRBJ1-6; D is perhaps TRBD1 (6 bases). Germline CDR1 reads LNHDA; CDR2 reads SQIVND (reference sequence). V was trimmed by 6 bases and J by 6 bases, leaving 12 bases between them. The CDR3 runs to 14 residues.